Listed below are T cell receptor beta chains from one sample, sequenced in a study of molecular identifiers for immune sequencing clone quantification. TCRdb fed the PCR reads into MiXCR, producing one record per CDR3 protein. The sample carries approximately 550,000 distinct CDR3 sequences, around a fifth recorded once. The source material was naive CD8+ T cells from blood, with Jurkat cell RNA spiked in. The source is a human donor in good health. Some libraries in this study had Jurkat cell RNA spiked in. Each CDR3 is given with its conserved first and last residue. Fields, in order: CDR3 length, clone size, J gene, V gene, D gene, CDR3 DNA, CDR3 protein. D genes are given only for firm matches. Some rows mark clone size as missing; the rest say once, few, many or name a class of expanded clone.

16 - TRBJ2-1 TRBV6-4 - TGTGCCAGCAGTGACTCGGGCAGATTCTCCTACAATGAGCAGTTCTTC CASSDSGRFSYNEQFF
12 many TRBJ1-1 TRBV29-1 - TGCAGCGTGGTACAGTCGAACACTGAAGCTTTCTTT CSVVQSNTEAFF
16 few TRBJ2-1 TRBV27 - TGTGCCAGCAGTTTCCAGCGCGAGGGCCCTCTGAATGAGCAGTTCTTC CASSFQREGPLNEQFF
12 few TRBJ1-1 TRBV27 - TGTGCCAGCAAAGGTGGGGGAACTGAAGCTTTCTTT CASKGGGTEAFF
15 - TRBJ2-5 TRBV12-3/TRBV12-4 - TGTGCCAGCAGCTTCGTAGGGGTGAGGCAAGAGACCCAGTACTTC CASSFVGVRQETQYF
15 many TRBJ1-6 TRBV9 - TGTGCCAGCAGCCCAGCCGGGCACCCTAATTCACCCCTCCACTTT CASSPAGHPNSPLHF
13 - TRBJ1-1 TRBV5-8 - TGTGCCAGCAGCCTCAGGGTTTACACTGAAGCTTCCTTT CASSLRVYTEASF
13 - TRBJ2-3 TRBV30 TRBD1 TGTGCGAAACAGGGGCCAAGCACAGATACGCAGTATTTT CAKQGPSTDTQYF
15 few TRBJ1-6 TRBV4-1 - TGCGCCAGCAGCCAAGATTGGGGACCGAATTCACCCCTCCACTTT CASSQDWGPNSPLHF
13 - TRBJ2-3 TRBV11-3 - TGTGTCAGCAGCTTATCGCTGGCAGATACGCAGTATTTT CVSSLSLADTQYF
16 few TRBJ1-1 TRBV4-3 - TGCGCCAGCAGCCAAGACCATCCTATTTTGGAGGCTGAAGCTTTCTTT CASSQDHPILEAEAFF
15 many TRBJ2-7 TRBV7-2 TRBD2 TGTGCCAGCAGCTTAGGTGAGCGGGAGTGGTCCGAGCAGTACTTC CASSLGEREWSEQYF
15 many TRBJ2-7 TRBV28 - TGTGCCAGCAGTACGGACAGAATCAGCTCCTACGAGCAGTACTTC CASSTDRISSYEQYF
15 few TRBJ1-5 TRBV19 - TGTGCCAGTAGTATTAATGAGGGTTGGAATCAGCCCCAGCATTTT CASSINEGWNQPQHF
18 few TRBJ1-4 TRBV9 TRBD1 TGTGCCAGCAGCACTGGGACAGTTGGAACGCCAACTAATGAAAAACTGTTTTTT CASSTGTVGTPTNEKLFF
17 many TRBJ2-3 TRBV6-1 - TGTGCCAGCAGTGAAGACTTGTGGAGTTACAACACAGATACGCAGTATTTT CASSEDLWSYNTDTQYF
15 - TRBJ2-7 TRBV7-9 TRBD1 TGTGCCAGCAGCTTTCCGGGACAGGGTATAGACGAGCAGTACTTC CASSFPGQGIDEQYF
15 few TRBJ1-3 TRBV10-3 - TGTGCCATCAGTGTTGATGGGACCGGTGGAAACACCATATATTTT CAISVDGTGGNTIYF
15 many TRBJ1-1 TRBV4-1 - TGCGCCAGCAGCCAAGATTACCAGGGAGGCACTGAAGCTTTCTTT CASSQDYQGGTEAFF
15 many TRBJ1-1 TRBV7-9 - TGTGCCAGCAGCTCACAACGGGCCGAGAACACTGAAGCTTTCTTT CASSSQRAENTEAFF
17 many TRBJ1-1 TRBV25-1 - TGTGCCAGCAGTGACTCAGGACGGACAGACCTGAACACTGAAGCTTTCTTT CASSDSGRTDLNTEAFF
19 few TRBJ2-1 TRBV7-9 TRBD2 TGTGCCAGCAGCTTAGAACTAGCGGGAGACGGCGGGGTATACAATGAGCAGTTCTTC CASSLELAGDGGVYNEQFF
17 - TRBJ2-1 TRBV11-2 - TGTGCCAGCAGCCCGCCAAAAGGGGTACGGGACTACAATGAGCAGTTCTTC CASSPPKGVRDYNEQFF
14 - TRBJ2-7 TRBV27 TRBD1 TGTGCCAGCAGTTGGACAGGGGGCTTCTACGAGCAGTACTTC CASSWTGGFYEQYF
17 few TRBJ1-5 TRBV6-2/TRBV6-3 TRBD1 TGTGCCAGCCGGCCATACAGGGGGCCTTACCTGGGGCAGCCCCAGCATTTT CASRPYRGPYLGQPQHF
16 many TRBJ1-1 TRBV12-3/TRBV12-4 - TGTGCCAGCAGTTTTTGGACGGACTCTTCGAACACTGAAGCTTTCTTT CASSFWTDSSNTEAFF
16 few TRBJ2-1 TRBV7-9 - TGTGCCAGCAGCCGATTGGGGGGACAGCTCCTTAATGAGCAGTTCTTC CASSRLGGQLLNEQFF
15 many TRBJ2-3 TRBV2 - TGTGCCAGCAGTTCCCTCCTACAACCGCAGGACACGCAGTATTTT CASSSLLQPQDTQYF
16 many TRBJ1-5 TRBV7-9 TRBD1 TGTGCCAGCAGCTTGTTGTCGGGACAGGGGCCTCAGCCCCAGCATTTT CASSLLSGQGPQPQHF
16 - TRBJ2-2 TRBV9 - TGTGCCAGCAGCGGTATAGCGATAGCGAACACCGGGGAGCTGTTTTTT CASSGIAIANTGELFF
13 few TRBJ2-7 TRBV27 - TGTGCCAGCAGTTTAACCCAGTCGAGGGAGCAGTACTTC CASSLTQSREQYF
17 many TRBJ2-3 TRBV20-1 TRBD2 TGCAGTGCTAGTTTCACCCGCAGGACTAGCGAAACAGATACGCAGTATTTT CSASFTRRTSETDTQYF
14 many TRBJ2-3 TRBV5-1 - TGCGCCAGCAGCCCGTGGCCGAGCACAGATACGCAGTATTTT CASSPWPSTDTQYF
14 once TRBJ2-3 TRBV24-1 - TGTGCCACCGGTGATCCTTTGGACCCAGATACGCAGTATTTT CATGDPLDPDTQYF
13 - TRBJ1-1 TRBV6-4 - TGTGCCAGCAGTACCAGTGATACAACTGAAGCTTTCTTT CASSTSDTTEAFF
14 many TRBJ2-7 TRBV5-4 - TGTGCCAGCAGCTTATCAGGGGTATCCTACGAGCAGTACTTC CASSLSGVSYEQYF